One sample yielded the 20 T cell receptor beta chains listed below, sequenced in a study of T-cell reconstitution after alpha-beta-depleted transplantation in children. Unique molecular identifiers tagged the TCRbeta library. Using its own MiXCR run on the PCR reads, TCRdb lists one record per CDR3 protein. The table includes fewer than 700,000 distinct CDR3 sequences, about an eighth detected once. Sequences were derived from PBMCs, mostly from graft donor cells, sampled 360 days after TCRalphabeta/CD19-depleted stem cell transplant. All receptors come from a male patient younger than 18 who had a stem cell transplant for acute myeloid leukemia, so the T cells may come from the graft donor.

This clonotype was seen more than once but under ten times. The chain employs TRBV7-2 and TRBJ2-5; TRBD2 agrees at 9 bases. The CDR3 is made up of 14 amino acids. V dropped 6 bases and J dropped 5; count of bases not matched to a gene: 7. CDR1 is SGHTA and CDR2 is FQGNSA in the germline V gene. The CDR3 DNA reads as TGTGCCAGCAGACATAGCGGGGGAGGGGAGACCCAGTACTTC. As protein: CASRHSGGGETQYF. The full variable domain, completed using reference TRBV7-2 and TRBJ2-5, is GAGVSQSPSNKVTEKGKDVELRCDPISGHTALYWYRQSLGQGLEFLIYFQGNSAPDKSGLPSDRFSAERTGGSVSTLTIQRTQQEDSAVYLCASRHSGGGETQYFGPGTRLLVL.

The table lists this clonotype with many counts. The CDR3 sequence: CSARLAGLRSDTQYF. CDR3 DNA sequence: TGCAGTGCTCGACTAGCGGGATTACGTTCGGATACGCAGTATTTT. The chain joins TRBV20-1 to TRBJ2-3; 11 bases line up with TRBD2. CDR1 and CDR2 from the germline V gene are DFQATT and SNEGSKA (reference sequence). The CDR3 covers 15 residues. J lost 6 bases, V lost 5 bases, and 10 bases had no gene match.

This clonotype was recorded many times. The rearrangement uses TRBV19 and TRBJ1-1; D not certain. From germline, CDR1 is LNHDA and CDR2 SQIVND (reference sequence). There are 12 residues in the CDR3. Deletions cut 5 bases from V and 5 bases from J, with 9 bases between. The CDR3 here is CASSPWRTEAFF. The CDR3 DNA reads as TGTGCCAGTAGTCCGTGGAGGACTGAAGCTTTCTTT.

In this sample, this clonotype turned up a few times. The gene calls are TRBV11-2 and TRBJ2-1; TRBD2 aligns across 10 bases. CDR1 is SGHAT and CDR2 is FQNNGV in the germline V gene. The length of the CDR3 is 19 residues. V was clipped by 4 bases and J by 7 bases; unmatched bases: 19. CDR3: CASSSRTGRSGRVGNEQFF. CDR3 nucleotides: TGTGCCAGCAGCTCCCGGACAGGGCGAAGCGGGAGGGTAGGTAATGAGCAGTTCTTC.

There are many counts of this clonotype. The V call is TRBV29-1, the J call TRBJ2-1; 9 bases agree with TRBD1. The CDR3 covers 14 residues. The J segment lost 3 bases and the V segment lost 7 bases, leaving 7 bases of the junction unmatched. Per germline, CDR1 SQVTM and CDR2 ANQGSEA. The CDR3 DNA follows: TGCAGCGCTGCCCCGGGACAGGGCTACAATGAGCAGTTCTTC. Its protein is CSAAPGQGYNEQFF.

The J gene is TRBJ2-7, the V gene TRBV12-3 or TRBV12-4; D uncertain. Between the trimmed V and J ends, which lost 0 bases and 4 bases, there was a span of 19 bases. CDR3 length equals 17 residues. The chain's CDR3 is CASSLAGRWVPWYEQYF. In DNA, the CDR3 is TGTGCCAGCAGTTTAGCTGGTCGGTGGGTTCCCTGGTACGAGCAGTACTTC.

The rearrangement links TRBV6-1 to TRBJ2-7; the D gene could be TRBD1 or TRBD2 (5 bases each). Trimming pared 6 bases from V and 5 bases from J, leaving 17 bases between. The V gene's germline CDR1 is MNHNS and CDR2 SASEGT. The CDR3 covers 14 residues. The CDR3 nucleotides are TGTGCCAGCAGCGCCCAGTGGGGGACCCACGAGCAGTACTTC. It translates to CASSAQWGTHEQYF.

This clonotype was observed a few times. This chain uses TRBV28 with TRBJ2-7; no clear D. This CDR3 has 15 residues. V gave up 3 bases and J gave up 2 bases, with 14 bases separating them. CDR1 is MDHEN and CDR2 is SYDVKM in the germline V gene. CDR3 sequence (DNA): TGTGCCAGCAGTTTTTTCTGGCAGAACCCCTACGAGCAGTACTTC. Translation gives CASSFFWQNPYEQYF. Complete variable domain (other parts from reference TRBV28 and TRBJ2-7): DVKVTQSSRYLVKRTGEKVFLECVQDMDHENMFWYRQDPGLGLRLIYFSYDVKMKEKGDIPEGYSVSREKKERFSLILESASTNQTSMYLCASSFFWQNPYEQYFGPGTRLTVT.

This sequence joins TRBV9 and TRBJ2-7; 8 nucleotides match TRBD2. Germline V lookup: CDR1 SGDLS, CDR2 YYNGEE. The CDR3 extends over 14 amino acids. The J segment lost 2 bases and the V segment lost 3 bases, leaving 4 bases of the junction unmatched. For the CDR3, the DNA is TGTGCCAGCAGCGGAGCGGGAGTAGCCTACGAGCAGTACTTC. Its protein product is CASSGAGVAYEQYF.

There are a few counts of this clonotype. The chain joins TRBV29-1 to TRBJ2-3; a weak D match, TRBD1 (5 bases). Germline V gives CDR1 SQVTM, CDR2 ANQGSEA. The CDR3 runs to 13 residues. V dropped 2 bases and J dropped 2 bases, with 8 bases sitting between them. The CDR3 sequence is CSVEQGYTDTQYF. In DNA, the CDR3 is TGCAGCGTTGAACAGGGCTACACAGATACGCAGTATTTT.

This clonotype has at least ten counts. This rearrangement joins TRBV11-1 to TRBJ2-2, with D possibly TRBD1 on 7 matching bases. Trimming removed 4 bases at V and 4 bases at J, with 13 bases between. CDR3 length: 15 residues. Germline V lookup: CDR1 SGHAT, CDR2 FQDESV (reference sequence). The CDR3 DNA reads TGTGCCAGCAGCTATCGACAGGGAGGCACCGGGGAGCTGTTTTTT. Translation: CASSYRQGGTGELFF.

The V call is TRBV5-4, the J call TRBJ2-3, with 7 nucleotides matching TRBD2. Per germline, CDR1 SGHNT and CDR2 YYREEE (reference sequence). This CDR3 comprises 16 residues. V gave up 6 bases and J gave up 0 bases; unmatched junction bases: 10. The CDR3 sequence is CASTSLAGESTDTQYF. The CDR3 DNA follows: TGTGCCAGCACCTCGCTGGCGGGGGAAAGCACAGATACGCAGTATTTT.

This chain uses TRBV7-9 with TRBJ1-3; no firm D call. In germline, CDR1 is SEHNR, CDR2 FQNEAQ (reference sequence). V was trimmed by 4 bases and J by 0 bases, leaving 10 bases between them. The CDR3 sequence is 15 residues long. The CDR3 coding sequence is TGTGCCAGCAGCTCCGGACGGACCTCTGGAAACACCATATATTTT. It yields the protein CASSSGRTSGNTIYF.

The V gene is TRBV3-1, the J gene TRBJ1-2; possible D gene TRBD1, 6 bases. V lost 2 bases, J lost 5 bases, and 15 bases lay in between. Germline CDR1 and CDR2: LGHDT and YNNKEL (reference sequence). This CDR3 has 15 amino acids. This chain's CDR3 is CASSQRLGQGYGYTF. The CDR3 nucleotides are TGTGCCAGCAGCCAACGCCTGGGGCAGGGGTATGGCTACACCTTC.

Ten or more counts support this clonotype. The CDR3 is CASSQEPAGSTDTQYF. The CDR3 DNA sequence: TGCGCCAGCAGCCAAGAGCCGGCGGGCAGCACAGATACGCAGTATTTT. The chain uses TRBV4-3 and TRBJ2-3; TRBD2 might be the D (5 bases). The V gene lost 0 bases and the J gene lost 0 bases, with 10 bases spanning the gap. This CDR3 is 16 amino acids long. Germline CDR1 LGHNA, CDR2 YSLEER.

The chain combines TRBV7-3 with TRBJ2-1; 8 positions match TRBD2. Trimming removed 2 bases from V and 0 bases from J; junction bases left unmatched: 12. The CDR3 runs 19 residues. CDR1 is SGHTA, CDR2 FQGTGA, per germline. The CDR3, as DNA: TGTGCCAGCAGCTTACACGTCGGTAGCGGGGCAAGCTCCTACAATGAGCAGTTCTTC. Its protein product is CASSLHVGSGASSYNEQFF.

The gene calls are TRBV28 and TRBJ2-5; 12 bases agree with TRBD1. This CDR3 comprises 15 residues. In germline, CDR1 is MDHEN, CDR2 SYDVKM. The junction had 5 bases not matched to a gene; V was cut back by 4 bases and J by 5 bases. DNA of the CDR3: TGTGCCAGCAGTTCCCGGGACAGGGGGCGGGAGACCCAGTACTTC. Translating it yields CASSSRDRGRETQYF.

In its sample, this clonotype was seen many times. A much larger clone lies one base from this, so it may be a read error. The chain has TRBV28 and TRBJ1-1; D gene unclear. The CDR3 sequence is 10 residues long. CDR1 is MDHEN and CDR2 is SYDVKM in the germline V gene. The germline V and J ends were trimmed by 7 bases and 3 bases, with 3 bases remaining between them. The CDR3 region has the DNA TGTGCCAGCAAGGACACTGAAGCTTTCTTT. It codes for CASKDTEAFF.

In DNA, the CDR3 is TGTGCCAGCAGTGATCAACAGGGATCCGGAAACACCATATATTTT. This encodes CASSDQQGSGNTIYF. This chain uses TRBV13 with TRBJ1-3; D might be TRBD1 (6 bases). CDR1 and CDR2 from the germline V gene are PRHDT and FYEKMQ (reference sequence). There are 15 residues in the CDR3. Between the trimmed V and J ends, which lost 6 bases and 4 bases, there was a span of 16 bases.

This clonotype was counted only a few times. The chain has TRBV7-9 and TRBJ1-1; unclear D gene. Trimming pared 0 bases from V and 8 bases from J, leaving 16 bases between. The CDR3 totals 15 residues. The germline V gene has CDR1 SEHNR and CDR2 FQNEAQ (reference sequence). CDR3 bases: TGTGCCAGCAGCTTAGCCCCGACACCTACTGAGGAAGCTTTCTTT. It codes for CASSLAPTPTEEAFF.